Below, one T cell receptor beta chain is given with its context. Using immunoSEQ multiplex PCR, the repertoire was profiled, and TCRdb retains in-frame clones only, with some absent. In the table there are around 240,000 clones, about 90% of which are singletons. The source of the sample is a study of blood T cell repertoires in COVID-19. Study information: From the United States, Italy and Spain came samples of acute and convalescent COVID-19. T cells, B-cell-depleted T cells, or PBMCs supplied cDNA or gDNA.

This CDR3 is 13 amino acids long. The V gene lost 4 bases and the J gene lost 8 bases, with 14 bases spanning the gap. Germline V gene sequence: CDR1 SNHLY, CDR2 FYNNEI. This TCR derives from a young woman who had recovered from COVID-19. Specimen: peripheral blood. This chain uses TRBV2 with TRBJ1-2; D remains ambiguous. As DNA, the CDR3 is TGTGCCAGCAGTGTTTCCCTTCCCGGGGGCTACACCTTC. It codes for CASSVSLPGGYTF.